One TCR beta chain is described in this entry. The antigen is unknown. In the same sample, other DNA sequences code for this CDR3. The sample originates from a study of shared clonotypes between healthy human individuals. Germline trimming cut 2 bases from V and 4 bases from J; bases unmatched to any gene: 2. CDR3 length equals 14 residues. CDR1 and CDR2 from the germline V gene are KGHSH and LQKENI. Notes on the study in general: Non-shared clonotypes were found to have lower generation probabilities than the clonotypes that were shared by all four of the sorted-subset donors.

Around 32,000 T cell genomes, or around 180 ng DNA, went into the sorted-subset replicate PCRs. Assay used: immunoSEQ multiplex PCR; TCRdb lists only in-frame clones, some missing. The repertoire holds around 1.6 million clones, with 98% as singletons. This chain connects TRBV18 to TRBJ1-1; TRBD1 aligns across 9 bases. The source is a man aged 25 to 40 in good health. Input material: naive CD4+ T cells sorted from blood. Subset in this sample: CD45RA+ positively selected. The CDR3, as DNA: TGTGCCAGCTCACCAAAGACAGGGGGCACTGAAGCTTTCTTT. Translation gives CASSPKTGGTEAFF.